This T cell receptor beta chain emerged from a study of graft-versus-host responses after intestinal transplantation. The overall study: Every recipient had anti-thymocyte globulin induction and roughly three years of tacrolimus plus steroids.

Regarding the study as a whole: When patients had graft-donor T cell macrochimerism, their allografts held high graft-versus-host to host-versus-graft clonal ratios. Ileal or blood samples showed some GvH clones first, and such clones were also found in recipient marrow. Among circulating GvH clones, peak levels were associated with early post-transplant declines in HvG clones.

Germline V gene lookup returns CDR1 DFQATT and CDR2 SNEGSKA (reference sequence). The CDR3 is 11 residues long. Concerning this clone itself: What it binds is not known.

The method was immunoSEQ multiplex PCR; TCRdb's version includes in-frame clones alone and lacks a portion of them. This sample carries more than 65,000 clones, approximately 88% of them seen once, and the ten largest clones take approximately 0.33%. Specimen: unstimulated CD4+ T cells sorted from spleen or lymph node cells, collected before intestinal transplant. The TCR comes from a human donor who received an intestinal transplant. The chain uses TRBV20-1 and TRBJ1-1, with D possibly TRBD1 on 6 matching bases. The CDR3, as DNA: TGCGTTACAGGGCCGAACACTGAAGCTTTCTTT. Its translation is CVTGPNTEAFF.